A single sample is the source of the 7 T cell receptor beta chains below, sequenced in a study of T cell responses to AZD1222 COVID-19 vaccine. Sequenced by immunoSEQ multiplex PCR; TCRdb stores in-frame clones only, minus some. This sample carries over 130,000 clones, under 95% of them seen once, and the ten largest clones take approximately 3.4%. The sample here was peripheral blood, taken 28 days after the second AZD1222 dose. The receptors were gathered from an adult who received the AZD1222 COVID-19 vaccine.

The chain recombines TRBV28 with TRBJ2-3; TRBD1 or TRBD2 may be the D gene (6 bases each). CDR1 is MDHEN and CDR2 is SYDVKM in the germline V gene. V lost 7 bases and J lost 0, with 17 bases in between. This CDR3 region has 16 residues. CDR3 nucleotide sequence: TGTGCCAGCATGTATCGGGGGCTTGCTAGCACAGATACGCAGTATTTT. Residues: CASMYRGLASTDTQYF.

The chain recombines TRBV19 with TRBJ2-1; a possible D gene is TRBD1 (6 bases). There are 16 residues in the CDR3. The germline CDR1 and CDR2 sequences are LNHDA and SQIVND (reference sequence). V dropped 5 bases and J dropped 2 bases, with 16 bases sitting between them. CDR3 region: CASSSRGKGPYNEQFF. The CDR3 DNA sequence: TGTGCCAGTAGTTCGAGGGGGAAAGGGCCCTACAATGAGCAGTTCTTC.

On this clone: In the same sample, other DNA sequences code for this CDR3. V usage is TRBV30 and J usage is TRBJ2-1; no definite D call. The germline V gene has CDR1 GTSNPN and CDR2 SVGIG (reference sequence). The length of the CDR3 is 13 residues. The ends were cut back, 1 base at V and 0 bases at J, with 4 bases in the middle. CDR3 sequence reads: CAWSASSYNEQFF. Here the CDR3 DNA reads TGTGCCTGGAGTGCGAGCTCCTACAATGAGCAGTTCTTC.

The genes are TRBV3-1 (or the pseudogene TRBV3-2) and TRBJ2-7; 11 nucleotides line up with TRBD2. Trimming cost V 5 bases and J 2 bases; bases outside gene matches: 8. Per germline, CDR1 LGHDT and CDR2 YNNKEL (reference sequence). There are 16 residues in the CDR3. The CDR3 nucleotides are TGTGCCAGCAGCTTCATCGGGACTAGCGGTCCCTACGAGCAGTACTTC. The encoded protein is CASSFIGTSGPYEQYF.

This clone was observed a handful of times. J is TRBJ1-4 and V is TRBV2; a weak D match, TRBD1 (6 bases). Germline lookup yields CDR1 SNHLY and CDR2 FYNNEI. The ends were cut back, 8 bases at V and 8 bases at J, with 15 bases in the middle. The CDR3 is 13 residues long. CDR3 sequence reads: CASGQLGSEKLFF. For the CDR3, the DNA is TGTGCCAGCGGACAGTTGGGGAGCGAAAAACTGTTTTTT.

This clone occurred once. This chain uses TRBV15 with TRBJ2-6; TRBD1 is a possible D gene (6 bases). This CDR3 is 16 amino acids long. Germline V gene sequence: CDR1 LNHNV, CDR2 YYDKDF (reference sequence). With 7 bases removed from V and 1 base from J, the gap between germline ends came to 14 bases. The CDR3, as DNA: TGTGCCACCACCGGGACATTCAGTTCTGGGGCCAACGTCCTGACTTTC. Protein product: CATTGTFSSGANVLTF.

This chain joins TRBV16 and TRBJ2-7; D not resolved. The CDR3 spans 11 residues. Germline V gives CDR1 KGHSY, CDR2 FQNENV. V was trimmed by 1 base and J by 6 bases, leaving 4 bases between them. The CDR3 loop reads CASSQYSEQYF. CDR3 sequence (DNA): TGTGCCAGCAGCCAATACTCCGAGCAGTACTTC. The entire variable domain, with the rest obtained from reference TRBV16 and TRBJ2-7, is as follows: GEEVAQTPKHLVRGEGQKAKLYCAPIKGHSYVFWYQQVLKNEFKFLISFQNENVFDETGMPKERFSAKCLPNSPCSLEIQATKLEDSAVYFCASSQYSEQYFGPGTRLTVT.